The 23 T cell receptor beta chains listed next were all sequenced from one sample in a study of blood T cell repertoires in COVID-19. Repertoires were generated with immunoSEQ multiplex PCR, while TCRdb's copy carries only in-frame clones and drops some. Altogether approximately 250,000 clones are present, 85% to 90% being singletons, with the ten largest covering roughly 3.9%. The specimen sequenced was PBMCs or T cells enriched from blood (not recorded which). These receptors were obtained from a woman under 40 with acute COVID-19.

The gene calls are TRBV5-8 and TRBJ2-7; 9 bases match TRBD1. CDR3 length: 15 residues. Germline CDR1 is SGHTS and CDR2 is YDEGEE. The V segment lost 4 bases and the J segment 1 base; nucleotides outside the gene matches: 6. CDR3 residues: CASSGTGSMSYEQYF. CDR3 nucleotides: TGTGCCAGCAGCGGGACAGGGTCTATGTCCTACGAGCAGTACTTC. The variable domain in full, completed from reference TRBV5-8 and TRBJ2-7, reads EAGVTQSPTHLIKTRGQQATLRCSPISGHTSVYWYQQALGLGLQFLLWYDEGEERNRGNFPPRFSGRQFPNYSSELNVNALELEDSALYLCASSGTGSMSYEQYFGPGTRLTVT.

The chain joins TRBV7-2 to TRBJ2-3, with TRBD2 as a possible D gene (7 bases). Germline V gives CDR1 SGHTA, CDR2 FQGNSA. V lost 5 bases and J 5 bases, leaving 17 bases between the germline ends. The CDR3 extends over 15 amino acids. This CDR3 reads CASSPRGAGEDTQYF. The CDR3 DNA reads TGTGCCAGCAGCCCTAGGGGGGCGGGAGAAGATACGCAGTATTTT.

The DNA for the CDR3 is TGTGCCAGTTTCAGACTAGCCCACAAGTACAATGAGCAGTTCTTC. Translated: CASFRLAHKYNEQFF. The J gene is TRBJ2-1, the V gene TRBV21-1; the table's D call, TRBD2, has no DNA check behind it. TRBV21-1 is a known pseudogene. The CDR3 loop spans 15 amino acids.

This rearrangement joins TRBV7-3 to TRBJ2-7, with D perhaps TRBD2 (6 bases). The CDR3 spans 17 residues. Trimming pared 2 bases from V and 6 bases from J, leaving 23 bases between. Germline V lookup: CDR1 SGHTA, CDR2 FQGTGA. The CDR3 sequence is CASSLRGPNTGVIEQYF. CDR3 nucleotides: TGTGCCAGCAGCTTACGGGGCCCTAACACGGGGGTAATCGAGCAGTACTTC.

The V gene is TRBV3-1 (or the pseudogene TRBV3-2), the J gene TRBJ1-5; 12 bases agree with TRBD1. Germline CDR1 reads LGHDT; CDR2 reads YNNKEL (reference sequence). This CDR3 is built from 20 residues. The V gene end was trimmed by 1 base and the J gene end by 0 bases; junction bases not matched to a gene: 10. CDR3 nucleotides: TGTGCCAGCAGCCAAGGTCGGGGACAGGGGGCCGTTTATAGCAATCAGCCCCAGCATTTT. Translated, it gives CASSQGRGQGAVYSNQPQHF.

The CDR3, as DNA: TGTGCCAGCAGCCAAGGTGGGGGCGCGATAATCTCTGGGGCCAACGTCCTGACTTTC. It codes for CASSQGGGAIISGANVLTF. The rearrangement links TRBV3-1 (or the pseudogene TRBV3-2) to TRBJ2-6, with D maybe TRBD1 (6 bases). V lost 1 base, J lost 0 bases, and 16 bases lay in between. The germline gives CDR1 LGHDT, CDR2 YNNKEL (reference sequence). This CDR3 comprises 19 residues.

This clone has a handful of counts. This chain links TRBV2 with TRBJ1-3; TRBD1 matches at 7 bases. Unmatched junction bases numbered 0, after V lost 1 base and J lost 0 bases. The CDR3 consists of 15 residues. Germline assignment: CDR1 SNHLY and CDR2 FYNNEI. The CDR3 DNA sequence: TGTGCCAGCAGTGAAGGGGACAGCTCTGGAAACACCATATATTTT. It yields the protein CASSEGDSSGNTIYF.

The J gene is TRBJ2-3, the V gene TRBV29-1; D is unclear. This CDR3 has 14 amino acids. V was trimmed by 2 bases and J by 2 bases, leaving 11 bases between them. CDR1 SQVTM and CDR2 ANQGSEA come from the germline V gene. The CDR3, as DNA: TGCAGCGTTGAATCTGAAATACTCACAGATACGCAGTATTTT. Translated: CSVESEILTDTQYF.

V usage is TRBV27 and J usage is TRBJ2-2; weak D call: TRBD2 (6 bases). Germline values: CDR1 MNHEY, CDR2 SMNVEV (reference sequence). The CDR3 sequence is 17 residues long. Between the trimmed V and J ends, which lost 2 bases and 1 base, there was a span of 14 bases. CDR3 residues: CASSLRDGGKNTGELFF. In DNA, the CDR3 is TGTGCCAGCAGTTTAAGGGACGGCGGGAAGAACACCGGGGAGCTGTTTTTT.

This chain links TRBV29-1 with TRBJ2-1, with TRBD2 matching over 12 bases. J was trimmed by 8 bases and V by 5 bases; bases with no gene match: 4. This CDR3 has 13 amino acids. Germline assignment: CDR1 SQVTM and CDR2 ANQGSEA. CDR3 region: CSVLAGGPYEQFF. CDR3 nucleotides: TGCAGCGTTCTAGCGGGAGGGCCCTATGAGCAGTTCTTC.

This chain uses TRBV7-2 with TRBJ1-5, with TRBD1 matching 8 bases. V shed 0 bases, J shed 5 bases, and the junction held 0 bases outside the gene matches. CDR3 length: 14 amino acids. Germline assignment: CDR1 SGHTA and CDR2 FQGNSA. The CDR3 nucleotides are TGTGCCAGCAGCTTAGCCAGGGGGCATCAGCCCCAGCATTTT. Protein sequence: CASSLARGHQPQHF.

J is TRBJ2-2 and V is TRBV19; the D gene is possibly TRBD1 (5 bases). Germline CDR1 and CDR2: LNHDA and SQIVND (reference sequence). The CDR3 runs to 14 residues. Between the trimmed V and J ends, which lost 4 bases and 2 bases, there was a span of 8 bases. The CDR3, as DNA: TGTGCCAGTAGTAGAGACAGAAACACCGGGGAGCTGTTTTTT. Its protein is CASSRDRNTGELFF.

The chain links TRBV7-9 to TRBJ2-7, with 8 bases fitting TRBD2. V shed 6 bases and J 3 bases; nucleotides not matched to a gene: 10. Germline V gene sequence: CDR1 SEHNR, CDR2 FQNEAQ (reference sequence). This CDR3 is 15 amino acids long. The CDR3 here is CASSSSGLGVYEQYF. The CDR3 DNA is TGTGCCAGCAGTTCCTCGGGACTAGGGGTCTACGAGCAGTACTTC.

J is TRBJ1-5 and V is TRBV19; D uncertain. This CDR3 is 18 amino acids long. Per the germline V gene, CDR1 is LNHDA and CDR2 is SQIVND (reference sequence). Trimming removed 2 bases at V and 5 bases at J, with 22 bases between. The CDR3 reads CASSIKGTETRGYQPQHF. CDR3 DNA: TGTGCCAGTAGTATAAAGGGAACAGAGACGCGAGGGTATCAGCCCCAGCATTTT.

This clone was counted a single time. This chain uses TRBV2 with TRBJ2-7; no clear D. The ends were cut back, 7 bases at V and 5 bases at J, with 12 bases in the middle. CDR3 size: 12 residues. The germline V gene encodes CDR1 SNHLY and CDR2 FYNNEI. The CDR3 reads CASNERVHEQYF. DNA for the CDR3: TGTGCCAGCAACGAGAGAGTACACGAGCAGTACTTC.

The rearrangement links TRBV28 to TRBJ2-1; TRBD2 matches at 9 bases. Germline trimming cut 4 bases from V and 5 bases from J; bases unmatched to any gene: 18. In germline, CDR1 is MDHEN, CDR2 SYDVKM. The CDR3 is 19 residues long. For the CDR3, the DNA is TGTGCCAGCAGTTCTCAGACTAGCGGATATAACCCTCTGGACAATGAGCAGTTCTTC. It is translated as CASSSQTSGYNPLDNEQFF.

This clone has just one count. J is TRBJ2-5 and V is TRBV14; D possibly corresponds to TRBD2 (5 bases). Germline V lookup: CDR1 SGHDN, CDR2 FVKESK. The CDR3 consists of 14 residues. V dropped 0 bases and J dropped 3 bases, with 8 bases sitting between them. CDR3 DNA: TGTGCCAGCAGCCAAGAAAGCGGAAAAGAGACCCAGTACTTC. It specifies CASSQESGKETQYF.

This clone was recorded once. The chain links TRBV19 to TRBJ2-2; 7 bases agree with TRBD1. The germline V gene encodes CDR1 LNHDA and CDR2 SQIVND (reference sequence). The J segment lost 5 bases and the V segment lost 10 bases, leaving 10 bases of the junction unmatched. The CDR3 length is 14 residues. The CDR3 region has the DNA TGTGCCACACACTTGACAGGGCGTACCGGGGAGCTGTTTTTT. Protein product: CATHLTGRTGELFF.

V gene TRBV7-9 combines with J gene TRBJ2-1; TRBD2 agrees at 13 bases. Trimming at V came to 5 bases and at J to 8 bases, leaving 9 bases not matched to a gene. Per the germline V gene, CDR1 is SEHNR and CDR2 is FQNEAQ (reference sequence). The CDR3 is 16 amino acids. The CDR3 here is CASSLTSGRSPHEQFF. The CDR3 DNA sequence: TGTGCCAGCAGCCTGACTAGCGGGAGGTCCCCCCATGAGCAGTTCTTC.

The chain couples TRBV10-3 to TRBJ2-3; tentatively, D is TRBD2 (5 bases). CDR1 is ENHRY and CDR2 is SYGVKD in the germline V gene. The CDR3 totals 15 residues. V dropped 5 bases and J dropped 2 bases, with 14 bases sitting between them. The CDR3 DNA follows: TGTGCCATCAGTCGAAACGGGATTCACACAGATACGCAGTATTTT. It encodes CAISRNGIHTDTQYF.

The chain uses TRBV24-1 and TRBJ1-4, with 9 nucleotides matching TRBD1. The germline gives CDR1 KGHDR, CDR2 SFDVKD. With 6 bases clipped from V and 6 bases from J, the junction kept 4 bases outside the gene matches. This CDR3 is 14 amino acids long. CDR3 region: CATSSTGGDEKLFF. The CDR3 DNA sequence: TGTGCCACCAGTTCGACAGGGGGAGATGAAAAACTGTTTTTT.

The chain carries TRBV18 and TRBJ1-2; 7 positions agree with TRBD1. Germline CDR1 is KGHSH and CDR2 is LQKENI. Trimming at V came to 4 bases and at J to 6 bases, leaving 5 bases not matched to a gene. This CDR3 is built from 13 residues. The CDR3 spells CASSRGQEDGYTF. The CDR3 nucleotides read TGTGCCAGCTCACGAGGACAGGAGGATGGCTACACCTTC.

The V gene is TRBV18, the J gene TRBJ2-6, with TRBD1 matching over 7 bases. CDR3 size: 18 residues. Germline values: CDR1 KGHSH, CDR2 LQKENI. The V segment lost 4 bases and the J segment 1 base; nucleotides outside the gene matches: 10. CDR3: CASSRYGQVESGANVLTF. The CDR3 nucleotides read TGTGCCAGCTCACGCTACGGACAGGTGGAATCTGGGGCCAACGTCCTGACTTTC.